This passage covers 13 T cell receptor beta chains from one sample sequenced in a study of beta chain features in type 1 diabetes. As every portion of the isolated RNA was reverse transcribed, the sequencing read expressed TCRB transcripts. Sequencing was performed with immunoSEQ multiplex PCR; in TCRdb, only in-frame clones are kept and a portion is missing. The table has 300,000 to 350,000 clones, 7% to 10% seen once. Their recognized antigens are unknown. Study conclusions and caveats: The study found moderately but significantly shorter TCRB CDR3s in all four CD4+ subsets of Type 1 diabetes patients.

The sample taken for sequencing was central memory CD4+ T cells from blood. The receptors were gathered from a man younger than 45 with type 1 diabetes.

The chain links TRBV7-2 to TRBJ1-2; no reliable D call. Germline V CDR1 and CDR2: SGHTA, FQGNSA. V was clipped by 1 base and J by 7 bases, with 19 bases between them. The CDR3 is 16 amino acids. CDR3 region: CASSLGLVKTHRGYTF. The CDR3 region has the DNA TGTGCCAGCAGCTTAGGCCTGGTCAAGACCCACCGTGGCTACACCTTC.

There are a few counts of this clone. The chain couples TRBV30 to TRBJ2-3, with 8 bases matching TRBD1. Germline V gives CDR1 GTSNPN, CDR2 SVGIG (reference sequence). The CDR3 runs 15 residues. J lost 2 bases, V lost 2 bases, and 6 bases had no gene match. CDR3 coding DNA: TGTGCCTGGAGTTCAGGGGGCTATCACACAGATACGCAGTATTTT. It encodes CAWSSGGYHTDTQYF. Full variable domain (rest looked up from reference TRBV30 and TRBJ2-3): SQTIHQWPATLVQPVGSPLSLECTVEGTSNPNLYWYRQAAGRGLQLLFYSVGIGQISSEVPQNLSASRPQDRQFILSSKKLLLSDSGFYLCAWSSGGYHTDTQYFGPGTRLTVL.

This clone was seen more than once but under ten times. The V gene is TRBV29-1, the J gene TRBJ1-2, with no clear D. Per the germline V gene, CDR1 is SQVTM and CDR2 is ANQGSEA. The CDR3 runs to 14 residues. The V gene lost 4 bases and the J gene lost 6 bases, with 18 bases spanning the gap. The CDR3 DNA is TGCAGCGTTGCCCTAAACGTTCTAGTGGATGGCTACACCTTC. Amino acids: CSVALNVLVDGYTF.

This clone appeared a few times. The chain employs TRBV11-2 and TRBJ2-3; D uncertain. This CDR3 contains 13 residues. The V end was cut by 1 base, the J end by 2 bases, with 4 bases between. The germline V gene has CDR1 SGHAT and CDR2 FQNNGV. Here the CDR3 DNA reads TGTGCCAGCAGCTTAGGCTACACAGATACGCAGTATTTT. Its translation: CASSLGYTDTQYF.

This clone occurred a few times. The chain couples TRBV10-3 to TRBJ2-3; TRBD2 aligns across 13 bases. V gave up 10 bases and J gave up 6 bases; unmatched junction bases: 4. The V gene's germline CDR1 is ENHRY and CDR2 SYGVKD. The CDR3 consists of 13 residues. CDR3 DNA sequence: TGTGCCACCACTAGCGGGGGGGACGATACGCAGTATTTT. Its protein product is CATTSGGDDTQYF.

This clone showed up many times. The J gene is TRBJ2-7, the V gene TRBV19; 9 nucleotides match TRBD1. With V trimmed by 8 bases and J by 6 bases, 14 bases remained unmatched. The CDR3 covers 15 residues. CDR1 is LNHDA, CDR2 SQIVND, per germline (reference sequence). The CDR3 here is CASSPPGQGFREQYF. CDR3 sequence (DNA): TGTGCCAGTTCTCCCCCCGGACAGGGGTTTCGCGAGCAGTACTTC.

CDR3 DNA: TGTGCCAGCAGCTCTGACGGTTTATCGGCCCAGTACTTC. It specifies CASSSDGLSAQYF. This chain uses TRBV11-2 with TRBJ2-5; D ambiguous. Germline CDR1 and CDR2: SGHAT and FQNNGV. The CDR3 loop spans 13 amino acids. V shed 4 bases and J shed 9 bases, with 15 bases lying between them.

The chain has TRBV9 and TRBJ2-7, with D possibly being TRBD2 (5 bases). CDR1 is SGDLS and CDR2 is YYNGEE in the germline V gene. The CDR3 runs 15 residues. The germline V and J ends were trimmed by 4 bases and 0 bases, with 14 bases remaining between them. In DNA form, the CDR3 reads TGTGCCAGCAGCTACAGTCCGGAGGCCTCCTACGAGCAGTACTTC. Protein: CASSYSPEASYEQYF.

V and J are TRBV7-2 and TRBJ2-6; 7 nucleotides align to TRBD1. CDR1 and CDR2 from the germline V gene are SGHTA and FQGNSA. With 1 base clipped from V and 0 bases from J, the junction kept 3 bases outside the gene matches. This CDR3 spans 17 amino acids. The CDR3 DNA reads TGTGCCAGCAGCTTAGAAGGGGGCGGCTCTGGGGCCAACGTCCTGACTTTC. Translated, it gives CASSLEGGGSGANVLTF.

This clone showed up just a few times. This sequence joins TRBV6-5 and TRBJ2-7; the D gene is possibly TRBD1 (5 bases). This CDR3 spans 16 amino acids. Germline CDR1 MNHEY, CDR2 SVGAGI. V was trimmed by 2 bases and J by 6 bases, leaving 20 bases between them. The chain's CDR3 is CASSYHFGQGQPEQYF. CDR3 nucleotides: TGTGCCAGCAGTTACCATTTCGGGCAGGGCCAACCCGAGCAGTACTTC.

The chain joins TRBV6-6 to TRBJ2-3, with D uncertain. The CDR3 contains 14 residues. The ends were cut back, 6 bases at V and 7 bases at J, with 17 bases in the middle. CDR1 is MNHNY, CDR2 SVGAGI, per germline (reference sequence). In nucleotides, the CDR3 is TGTGCCAGCAGCTACGAGAACAGAGACCATACGCAGTATTTT. Its translation is CASSYENRDHTQYF.

This clone was observed a handful of times. The CDR3: CASSHRTGSSYEQYF. The CDR3 bases are TGTGCCAGCAGTCACAGGACAGGGAGCTCCTACGAGCAGTACTTC. V and J are TRBV28 and TRBJ2-7; 8 positions agree with TRBD1. There are 15 residues in the CDR3. Germline CDR1 reads MDHEN; CDR2 reads SYDVKM. Unmatched junction bases numbered 6, after V lost 5 bases and J lost 0 bases.

This clone turned up a few times. V is TRBV10-2 and J is TRBJ2-7, with D unresolved. V was shortened by 3 bases and J by 2 bases, with 8 bases between the two germline ends. This CDR3 is 13 amino acids long. Germline-derived CDR1 and CDR2 are WSHSY and SAAADI. Written as DNA, the CDR3 is TGCGCCAGCAGTGATTCTTGGGCCTACGAGCAGTACTTC. It specifies CASSDSWAYEQYF.